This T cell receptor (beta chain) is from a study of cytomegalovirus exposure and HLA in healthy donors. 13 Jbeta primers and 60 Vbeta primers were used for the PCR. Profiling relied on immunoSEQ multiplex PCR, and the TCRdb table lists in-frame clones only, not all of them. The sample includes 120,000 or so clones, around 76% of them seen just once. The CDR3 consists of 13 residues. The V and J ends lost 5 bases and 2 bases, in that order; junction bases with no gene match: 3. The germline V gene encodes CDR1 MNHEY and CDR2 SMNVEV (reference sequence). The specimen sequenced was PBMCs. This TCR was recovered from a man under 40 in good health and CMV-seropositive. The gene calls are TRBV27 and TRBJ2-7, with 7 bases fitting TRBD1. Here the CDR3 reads CASSPQGTYEQYF. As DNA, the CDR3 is TGTGCCAGCAGTCCACAGGGGACCTACGAGCAGTACTTC.